Included here is one T cell receptor beta chain sequence, with context. Its antigen remains unidentified. The data stem from a study of CD8+ T cells in alopecia areata. As for the study in general: Twice a day, 5 to 10 mg of oral tofacitinib was administered to treated patients. Tofacitinib ran for 6 to 18 months before 6 months off drug.

The germline CDR1 and CDR2 sequences are SGHRS and YFSETQ. The CDR3 runs to 16 residues. V shed 0 bases and J shed 5 bases, with 14 bases lying between them. Individuals with alopecia areata gave both lesional scalp punch biopsies and peripheral blood for collection. RNA was isolated and reverse transcribed to cDNA, the sequencing template. Method: immunoSEQ multiplex PCR; TCRdb's copy keeps in-frame clones and lacks some. The data hold some 150,000 clones, with 45% to 55% observed a single time. Overall study findings and caveats: TCRs were shared less clearly across patients than in mice, possibly for HLA-related reasons.

The specimen comprised CD8+ T cells sorted from blood, sampled at week 0. The V gene is TRBV5-1, the J gene TRBJ2-2, with D perhaps TRBD1 or TRBD2 (5 bases each). The source is a human donor with alopecia areata. The CDR3 loop is CASSLAQGARTGELFF. Here the CDR3 DNA reads TGCGCCAGCAGCTTGGCCCAGGGAGCGCGGACCGGGGAGCTGTTTTTT.